Listed here are 24 T cell receptor beta chains from one sample, sequenced in a study of T cells in localized non-small cell lung cancer. Sequencing was performed with immunoSEQ multiplex PCR; in TCRdb, only in-frame clones are kept and a portion is missing. The table lists 45,000 to 50,000 clones, about 85% of them singletons. Here the sequenced sample was PBMCs, taken before any cancer treatment. All receptors derive from a man aged 35 to 70 with stage II lung adenocarcinoma.

V gene TRBV14 combines with J gene TRBJ2-7, with a weak D call TRBD1 (7 bases). The CDR3 extends over 14 amino acids. Germline assignment: CDR1 SGHDN and CDR2 FVKESK. Trimming shortened V by 0 bases and J by 4 bases, and 10 bases separated the two germline ends. DNA for the CDR3: TGTGCCAGCAGCCAAGACAGGGGGGTATACGAGCAGTACTTC. Amino acid sequence: CASSQDRGVYEQYF.

This chain joins TRBV7-6 and TRBJ1-1, with unresolved D. The CDR3 has 13 residues. Between the trimmed V and J ends, which lost 2 bases and 1 base, there was a span of 5 bases. In germline, CDR1 is SGHVS, CDR2 FNYEAQ. The CDR3 here is CASSLMENTEAFF. Written as DNA, the CDR3 is TGTGCCAGCAGCTTAATGGAGAACACTGAAGCTTTCTTT.

The chain couples TRBV5-8 to TRBJ2-3, with D possibly called TRBD1 or TRBD2 (5 bases each). The CDR3 loop spans 16 amino acids. Germline V gene lookup returns CDR1 SGHTS and CDR2 YDEGEE. The V and J ends lost 0 bases and 0 bases respectively, with 11 bases between them. The CDR3 nucleotides are TGTGCCAGCAGCTTGGGTCCGGGGCCGAGCACAGATACGCAGTATTTT. Its translation is CASSLGPGPSTDTQYF.

A few counts support this clone. This chain connects TRBV6-1 to TRBJ2-5; 10 bases line up with TRBD1. Germline values: CDR1 MNHNS, CDR2 SASEGT. Losses at the gene ends were 6 bases for V and 5 bases for J; bases not matched to a gene: 6. The length of the CDR3 is 14 residues. The CDR3 loop is CASRVTGGDETQYF. The CDR3 coding sequence is TGTGCCAGCAGAGTGACAGGGGGCGATGAGACCCAGTACTTC.

This rearrangement joins TRBV7-9 to TRBJ1-1; D is unresolved. Trimming pared 5 bases from V and 0 bases from J, leaving 7 bases between. There are 13 residues in the CDR3. Germline CDR1 reads SEHNR; CDR2 reads FQNEAQ (reference sequence). The DNA of the CDR3 is TGTGCCAGCAGCCGGACCCTGAACACTGAAGCTTTCTTT. Translation gives CASSRTLNTEAFF.

The chain is built from TRBV9 and TRBJ1-3; perhaps TRBD1 as D (5 bases). The CDR3 runs 14 residues. Per the germline V gene, CDR1 is SGDLS and CDR2 is YYNGEE. V was cut by 3 bases and J by 2 bases, with 9 bases left in between. This chain's CDR3 is CASSAQGTGNTIYF. As DNA, the CDR3 is TGTGCCAGCAGCGCTCAGGGTACTGGAAACACCATATATTTT.

The chain uses TRBV6-1 and TRBJ1-2; weak D call: TRBD1 (6 bases). Germline CDR1 is MNHNS and CDR2 is SASEGT. The length of the CDR3 is 13 residues. Trimming stripped 7 bases from V and 6 bases from J, with 15 bases between. CDR3 residues: CASTRDMVDGYTF. The CDR3 coding sequence is TGTGCCAGCACCCGGGACATGGTCGATGGCTACACCTTC.

This sequence joins TRBV27 and TRBJ1-2, with TRBD1 identical over 8 bases. The length of the CDR3 is 17 residues. Germline assignment: CDR1 MNHEY and CDR2 SMNVEV (reference sequence). V shed 2 bases, J shed 2 bases, and the junction held 10 bases outside the gene matches. The CDR3 loop is CASSLTGTGLTNYGYTF. The CDR3 DNA reads as TGTGCCAGCAGTTTAACAGGGACAGGCCTAACCAACTATGGCTACACCTTC.

This clone showed up just once. The J gene is TRBJ2-3, the V gene TRBV15; no clear D. V was cut by 5 bases and J by 6 bases, with 15 bases left in between. The CDR3 length is 14 residues. Germline V CDR1 and CDR2: LNHNV, YYDKDF (reference sequence). The CDR3 region has the DNA TGTGCCACCAGCCTCGACTCACTCATGGATACGCAGTATTTT. Its protein product is CATSLDSLMDTQYF.

The chain couples TRBV13 to TRBJ1-2; a possible D gene is TRBD1 (6 bases). The length of the CDR3 is 13 residues. V lost 2 bases and J 8 bases, leaving 12 bases between the germline ends. Germline V CDR1 and CDR2: PRHDT, FYEKMQ (reference sequence). This CDR3 reads CASSLTGLRGYTF. The CDR3 DNA is TGTGCCAGCAGCTTAACAGGGCTGAGGGGCTACACCTTC.

The chain joins TRBV18 to TRBJ1-1; D remains ambiguous. CDR3 length: 13 residues. CDR1 is KGHSH and CDR2 is LQKENI in the germline V gene. V was pared by 3 bases and J by 1 base, with 6 bases between. The CDR3 protein is CASSPQENTEAFF. CDR3 in DNA: TGTGCCAGCTCACCGCAGGAGAACACTGAAGCTTTCTTT.

The gene calls are TRBV10-3 and TRBJ2-3; 8 bases are a match to TRBD2. Germline V CDR1 and CDR2: ENHRY, SYGVKD. The V gene end was trimmed by 5 bases and the J gene end by 1 base; junction bases not matched to a gene: 11. The CDR3 runs to 17 residues. The CDR3 region is CAISPPPGGLGTDTQYF. In DNA form, the CDR3 reads TGTGCCATCAGTCCTCCTCCGGGGGGGCTAGGCACAGATACGCAGTATTTT.

A few counts support this clone. This chain links TRBV5-6 with TRBJ1-5, with D unclear. This CDR3 is built from 12 residues. Germline V gene sequence: CDR1 SGHDT, CDR2 YYEEEE. Trimming stripped 0 bases from V and 4 bases from J, with 2 bases between. CDR3 sequence (DNA): TGTGCCAGCAGCTTGGCGAATCAGCCCCAGCATTTT. This sequence encodes CASSLANQPQHF.

This clone was found a few times. CDR3 nucleotides: TGTGCCAGCAGCCCTACTGGGCTGGATTCACCCCTCCACTTT. This gives the protein CASSPTGLDSPLHF. The genes are TRBV28 and TRBJ1-6; D ambiguous. Germline CDR1 is MDHEN and CDR2 is SYDVKM. V was pared by 6 bases and J by 8 bases, with 14 bases between. CDR3 length equals 14 residues.

The rearrangement links TRBV29-1 to TRBJ1-1, with no clear D. With 2 bases removed from V and 0 bases from J, the gap between germline ends came to 4 bases. The CDR3 runs 12 residues. Germline CDR1 SQVTM, CDR2 ANQGSEA. The CDR3 protein is CSVEQLNTEAFF. CDR3 DNA: TGCAGCGTTGAACAACTGAACACTGAAGCTTTCTTT.

V usage is TRBV7-2 and J usage is TRBJ1-2; no definite D call. This CDR3 has 16 amino acids. V was clipped by 5 bases and J by 4 bases, with 20 bases between them. Per germline, CDR1 SGHTA and CDR2 FQGNSA. The CDR3 loop reads CASSPDIPRPGYGYTF. CDR3 DNA sequence: TGTGCCAGCAGCCCCGACATCCCGCGCCCGGGCTATGGCTACACCTTC.

The chain recombines TRBV5-3 with TRBJ1-3; D gene uncertain. TRBV5-3 is classed as an ORF, of uncertain function. Trimming shortened V by 1 base and J by 0 bases, and 5 bases separated the two germline ends. This CDR3 contains 14 residues. CDR3 amino acids: CARSLTFSGNTIYF. CDR3 nucleotide sequence: TGTGCCAGAAGCTTGACCTTCTCTGGAAACACCATATATTTT.

In its sample, this clone was seen once. The genes are TRBV10-2 and TRBJ2-3, with 12 bases matching TRBD2. CDR1 and CDR2 from the germline V gene are WSHSY and SAAADI. V lost 3 bases to trimming and J lost 4 bases; unmatched junction nucleotides: 5. This CDR3 region has 16 residues. This CDR3 reads CASSEPLAGGADTQYF. The DNA for the CDR3 is TGCGCCAGCAGTGAACCCCTAGCGGGGGGGGCAGATACGCAGTATTTT.

The chain links TRBV12-5 to TRBJ1-2, with D maybe TRBD1 (5 bases). CDR1 LGHNT and CDR2 FRNRAP come from the germline V gene. This CDR3 has 17 amino acids. With 3 bases removed from V and 4 bases from J, the gap between germline ends came to 21 bases. CDR3 nucleotide sequence: TGTGCTAGTGGTTTTAGCGAGGGAGCGGGGCTTAGCTATGGCTACACCTTC. Protein: CASGFSEGAGLSYGYTF.

The chain has TRBV4-2 and TRBJ1-2; 7 bases fit TRBD1. Germline V gene lookup returns CDR1 LGHNA and CDR2 YNFKEQ. The CDR3 totals 15 residues. The trim removed 2 bases at V and 2 bases at J, leaving 5 bases unmatched. CDR3 sequence reads: CASSQSRQGNYGYTF. The CDR3, as DNA: TGTGCCAGCAGCCAATCACGACAGGGCAACTATGGCTACACCTTC.

Details on this clone: Other DNA variants within this sample encode the same CDR3. The V call is TRBV9, the J call TRBJ2-5; D not certain. The CDR3 has 14 residues. V was pared by 0 bases and J by 2 bases, with 8 bases between. In germline, CDR1 is SGDLS, CDR2 YYNGEE. CDR3 sequence reads: CASSVGGGQETQYF. The CDR3 DNA reads as TGTGCCAGCAGCGTAGGAGGCGGACAAGAGACCCAGTACTTC.

The rearrangement uses TRBV9 and TRBJ2-1; TRBD1 agrees at 10 bases. CDR3 size: 15 residues. Germline CDR1 is SGDLS and CDR2 is YYNGEE. Trimming at V came to 3 bases and at J to 8 bases, leaving 8 bases not matched to a gene. CDR3 protein: CASSARTGGIDEQFF. CDR3 DNA sequence: TGTGCCAGCAGCGCCAGGACAGGGGGGATCGATGAGCAGTTCTTC.

The chain carries TRBV18 and TRBJ2-7; 8 bases are shared with TRBD1. Germline trimming cut 7 bases from V and 5 bases from J; bases unmatched to any gene: 10. The CDR3 runs 14 residues. Germline V gives CDR1 KGHSH, CDR2 LQKENI. The CDR3 DNA reads as TGTGCCAGCTTACCGGAGGACAGGGTGCACGAGCAGTACGTC. Encoded protein: CASLPEDRVHEQYV.

The V and J genes are TRBV4-2 and TRBJ2-7; 11 bases match TRBD1. CDR3 length: 21 residues. Germline CDR1 is LGHNA and CDR2 is YNFKEQ. V shed 4 bases and J 2 bases; nucleotides not matched to a gene: 22. The CDR3 loop reads CASSRKFTEGQGAKLPYEQYV. CDR3 DNA sequence: TGTGCCAGCAGCCGCAAATTTACCGAAGGACAGGGGGCGAAACTCCCCTACGAGCAGTACGTC.